This T cell receptor beta chain was documented in a study of chemoradiotherapy in HPV16-positive cancers. Study-level information: Candidate HPV-specific clones and shared TCR motifs came from a couple of HPV16-positive patients.

Over chemoradiotherapy, repertoires were sampled more than once. Germline V gene lookup returns CDR1 SNHLY and CDR2 FYNNEI. This CDR3 region has 15 residues. The V and J ends lost 6 bases and 2 bases, in that order; junction bases with no gene match: 8. Clones were read by immunoSEQ multiplex PCR, and TCRdb kept only the in-frame ones, dropping some. The data contain a few thousand clones, around 80% of them singletons. Study-wide results and caveats: Candidate HPV-specific clones and E7-related TCR motifs grew in tumor during treatment.

On this clone itself: Its antigen is not identified.

J is TRBJ1-2 and V is TRBV2; TRBD1 matches at 8 bases. The clonotype comes from a human donor with HPV-associated anogenital cancer. The input for sequencing was tumor tissue, taken from a patient who underwent chemoradiotherapy. CDR3 in DNA: TGTGCCAGCAGCGTGGACAGGGCTTCCAACTATGGCTACACCTTC. Its protein is CASSVDRASNYGYTF.